These 14 T cell receptor beta chains originate from one sample sequenced in a study of shared clonotypes between healthy human individuals. Assay: immunoSEQ multiplex PCR; the TCRdb copy retains only in-frame clones and omits some. Of about 2.2 million clones listed, roughly 93% were seen once; the top ten hold approximately 1.6%. Naive-designated CD8 cells lacked CD45RO, were positively enriched for CCR7, and omitted terminally differentiated effector memory CD45RA+ cells. The sample taken for sequencing was naive CD8+ T cells from PBMCs. The receptors were sampled from a man aged 18 to 29 in good health. Some clones in this sample may be carry-over from other donors' samples.

The V call is TRBV16, the J call TRBJ1-2; D may be TRBD1 (5 bases). V was pared by 3 bases and J by 6 bases, with 11 bases between. Germline-derived CDR1 and CDR2 are KGHSY and FQNENV. This CDR3 spans 13 amino acids. The CDR3 is CASSQIRVDGYTF. CDR3 nucleotides: TGTGCCAGCAGCCAGATCAGGGTCGATGGCTACACCTTC.

The chain has TRBV19 and TRBJ2-2; TRBD2 agrees at 9 bases. V trimming: 7 bases; J trimming: 7 bases; junction bases outside the gene matches: 7. This CDR3 is 14 amino acids long. Germline-derived CDR1 and CDR2 are LNHDA and SQIVND (reference sequence). Here the CDR3 DNA reads TGTGCCAGTATCGAGCGGGAGGCTATCGGGGAGCTGTTTTTT. The encoded protein is CASIEREAIGELFF. The variable domain in full, completed from reference TRBV19 and TRBJ2-2, reads DGGITQSPKYLFRKEGQNVTLSCEQNLNHDAMYWYRQDPGQGLRLIYYSQIVNDFQKGDIAEGYSVSREKKESFPLTVTSAQKNPTAFYLCASIEREAIGELFFGEGSRLTVL.

In nucleotides, the CDR3 is TGTGCCACCTTAGGGGAGGGGCAATACGAGCAGTACTTC. Translated, it gives CATLGEGQYEQYF. The V gene is TRBV11-2, the J gene TRBJ2-7; 7 bases fit TRBD2. The CDR3 is made up of 13 amino acids. CDR1 is SGHAT, CDR2 FQNNGV, per germline. After removal of 10 bases from V and 4 bases from J, the junction contained 10 bases not matched to a gene. Using reference TRBV11-2 and TRBJ2-7 for the parts outside the CDR3, the full variable domain is EAGVAQSPRYKIIEKRQSVAFWCNPISGHATLYWYQQILGQGPKLLIQFQNNGVVDDSQLPKDRFSAERLKGVDSTLKIQPAKLEDSAVYLCATLGEGQYEQYFGPGTRLTVT.

The genes are TRBV29-1 and TRBJ2-7; 14 bases agree with TRBD2. Germline CDR1 is SQVTM and CDR2 is ANQGSEA. The J segment lost 2 bases and the V segment lost 6 bases, leaving 12 bases of the junction unmatched. This CDR3 has 17 amino acids. Here the CDR3 reads CSVEGLAGVYPPYEQYF. Here the CDR3 DNA reads TGCAGCGTCGAGGGACTAGCGGGAGTTTATCCCCCCTACGAGCAGTACTTC.

In DNA, the CDR3 is TGTGCCAGCAGCTTAGGCCGGGGGAGCTCTGGAAACACCATATATTTT. Protein sequence: CASSLGRGSSGNTIYF. V usage is TRBV13 and J usage is TRBJ1-3, with a weak D call TRBD1 (5 bases). V dropped 0 bases and J dropped 0 bases, with 9 bases sitting between them. The germline gives CDR1 PRHDT, CDR2 FYEKMQ (reference sequence). There are 16 residues in the CDR3.

This chain connects TRBV28 to TRBJ1-3; D may be TRBD1 (6 bases). The germline V gene has CDR1 MDHEN and CDR2 SYDVKM. Trimming removed 6 bases from V and 2 bases from J, with 17 bases in between. The CDR3 is 16 amino acids. The CDR3 DNA reads as TGTGCCAGCAGCCCCGCAGGGGAGCAGGCTGGAAACACCATATATTTT. Translating gives CASSPAGEQAGNTIYF.

The chain recombines TRBV2 with TRBJ2-3; tentative D call: TRBD2 (6 bases). V lost 7 bases to trimming and J lost 7 bases, with 15 bases between them. In germline, CDR1 is SNHLY, CDR2 FYNNEI. CDR3 length equals 13 residues. The CDR3 coding sequence is TGTGCCAGCACAAGGGACTTTCGCTATACGCAGTATTTT. The encoded protein is CASTRDFRYTQYF.

This chain joins TRBV10-2 and TRBJ2-7; TRBD2 matches at 8 bases. After removal of 6 bases from V and 0 bases from J, the junction contained 1 base not matched to a gene. The germline V gene has CDR1 WSHSY and CDR2 SAAADI. This CDR3 region has 13 residues. The CDR3 nucleotides read TGCGCCAGCAGGGGGACTAGCTCCTACGAGCAGTACTTC. Translated, it gives CASRGTSSYEQYF.

The rearrangement uses TRBV14 and TRBJ2-7; the D gene is possibly TRBD1 (5 bases). V lost 0 bases and J lost 7, with 16 bases in between. Germline loops: CDR1 SGHDN, CDR2 FVKESK. This CDR3 has 15 residues. CDR3 amino acids: CASSQDAGPLREQYF. The CDR3 DNA reads as TGTGCCAGCAGCCAAGACGCAGGGCCCCTAAGGGAGCAGTACTTC. The whole variable domain, filled in from reference TRBV14 and TRBJ2-7, reads EAGVTQFPSHSVIEKGQTVTLRCDPISGHDNLYWYRRVMGKEIKFLLHFVKESKQDESGMPNNRFLAERTGGTYSTLKVQPAELEDSGVYFCASSQDAGPLREQYFGPGTRLTVT.

This clone came up a few times. This sequence joins TRBV6-6 and TRBJ1-1; D gene ambiguous. Germline V gene sequence: CDR1 MNHNY, CDR2 SVGAGI (reference sequence). CDR3 length equals 13 residues. V was clipped by 1 base and J by 3 bases, with 6 bases between them. The CDR3 region is CASSYFRDTEAFF. The CDR3 DNA reads TGTGCCAGCAGTTACTTCCGCGACACTGAAGCTTTCTTT.

The genes are TRBV9 and TRBJ2-2; possible D gene TRBD2, 6 bases. The CDR3 spans 15 residues. The germline gives CDR1 SGDLS, CDR2 YYNGEE. V shed 4 bases and J shed 7 bases, with 17 bases lying between them. The CDR3, as DNA: TGTGCCAGCAGCCCGACGACGGGAGTAGGCGGGGAGCTGTTTTTT. Amino acids: CASSPTTGVGGELFF.

The chain carries TRBV5-1 and TRBJ1-4, with D maybe TRBD1 (6 bases). V was pared by 0 bases and J by 9 bases, with 15 bases between. CDR1 is SGHRS, CDR2 YFSETQ, per germline. This CDR3 is built from 15 residues. The CDR3 DNA is TGCGCCAGCAGCTTGGACCGGGACACTAGTAAAAAACTGTTTTTT. This encodes CASSLDRDTSKKLFF.

The table lists this clone with a few counts. In DNA form, the CDR3 reads TGTGCCAGCAGCTCACATCCGGGACACCCGAACACTGAAGCTTTCTTT. It specifies CASSSHPGHPNTEAFF. The chain combines TRBV7-8 with TRBJ1-1; a weak D match, TRBD1 (6 bases). V shed 4 bases and J shed 1 base, with 16 bases lying between them. The CDR3 spans 16 residues. In germline, CDR1 is SGHVS, CDR2 FQNEAQ.

This chain joins TRBV7-3 and TRBJ1-1; 7 positions match TRBD1. The CDR3 runs 16 residues. Trimming at V came to 5 bases and at J to 2 bases, leaving 11 bases not matched to a gene. Germline assignment: CDR1 SGHTA and CDR2 FQGTGA. CDR3 DNA sequence: TGTGCCAGCAGCCCATCCGCCGACAGGGTCAACACTGAAGCTTTCTTT. It codes for CASSPSADRVNTEAFF.